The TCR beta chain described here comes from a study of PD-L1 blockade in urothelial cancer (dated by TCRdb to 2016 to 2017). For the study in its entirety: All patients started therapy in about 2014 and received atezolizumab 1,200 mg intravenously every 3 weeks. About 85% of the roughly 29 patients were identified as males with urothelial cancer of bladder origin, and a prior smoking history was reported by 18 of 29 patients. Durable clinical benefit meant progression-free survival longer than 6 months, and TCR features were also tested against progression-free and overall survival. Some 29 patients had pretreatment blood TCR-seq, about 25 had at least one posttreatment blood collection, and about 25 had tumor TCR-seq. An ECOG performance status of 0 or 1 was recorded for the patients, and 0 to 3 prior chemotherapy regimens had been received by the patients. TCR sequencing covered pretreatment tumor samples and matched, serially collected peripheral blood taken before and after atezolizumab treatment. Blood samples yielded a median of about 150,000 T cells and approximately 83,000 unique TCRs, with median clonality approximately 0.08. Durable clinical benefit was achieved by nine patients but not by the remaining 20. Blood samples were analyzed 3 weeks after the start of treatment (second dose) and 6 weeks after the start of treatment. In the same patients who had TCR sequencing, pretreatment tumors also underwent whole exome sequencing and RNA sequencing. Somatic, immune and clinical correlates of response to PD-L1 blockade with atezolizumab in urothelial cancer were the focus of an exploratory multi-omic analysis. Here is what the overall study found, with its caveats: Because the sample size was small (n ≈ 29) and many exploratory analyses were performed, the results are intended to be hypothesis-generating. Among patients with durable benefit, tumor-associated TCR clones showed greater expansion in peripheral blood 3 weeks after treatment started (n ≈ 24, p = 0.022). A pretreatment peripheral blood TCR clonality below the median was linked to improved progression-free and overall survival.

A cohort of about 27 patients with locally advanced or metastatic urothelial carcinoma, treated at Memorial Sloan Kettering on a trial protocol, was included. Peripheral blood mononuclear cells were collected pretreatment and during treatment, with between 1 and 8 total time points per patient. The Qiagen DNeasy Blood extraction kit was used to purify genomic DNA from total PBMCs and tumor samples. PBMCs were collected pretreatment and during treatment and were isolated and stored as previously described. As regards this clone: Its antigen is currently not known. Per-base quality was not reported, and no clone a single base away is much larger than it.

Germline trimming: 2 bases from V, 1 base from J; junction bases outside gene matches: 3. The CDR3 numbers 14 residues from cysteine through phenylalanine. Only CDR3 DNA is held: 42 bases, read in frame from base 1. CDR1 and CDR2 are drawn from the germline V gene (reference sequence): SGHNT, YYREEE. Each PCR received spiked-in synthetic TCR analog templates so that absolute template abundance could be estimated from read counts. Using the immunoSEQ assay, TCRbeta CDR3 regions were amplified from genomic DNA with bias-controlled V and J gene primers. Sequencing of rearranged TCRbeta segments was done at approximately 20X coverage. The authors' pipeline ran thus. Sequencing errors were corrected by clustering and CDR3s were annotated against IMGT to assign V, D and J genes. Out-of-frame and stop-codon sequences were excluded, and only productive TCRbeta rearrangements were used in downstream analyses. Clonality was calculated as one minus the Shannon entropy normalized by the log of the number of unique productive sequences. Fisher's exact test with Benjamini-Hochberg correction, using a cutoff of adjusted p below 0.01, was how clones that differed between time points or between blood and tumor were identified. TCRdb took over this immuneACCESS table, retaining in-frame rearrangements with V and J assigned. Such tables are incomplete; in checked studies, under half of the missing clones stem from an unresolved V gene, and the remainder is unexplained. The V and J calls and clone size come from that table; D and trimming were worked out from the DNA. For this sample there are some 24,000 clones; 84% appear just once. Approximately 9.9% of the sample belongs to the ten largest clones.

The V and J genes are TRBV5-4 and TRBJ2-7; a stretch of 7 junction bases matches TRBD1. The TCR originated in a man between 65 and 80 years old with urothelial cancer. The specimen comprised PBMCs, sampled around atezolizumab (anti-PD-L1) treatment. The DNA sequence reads TGTGCCAGCAGCTTAGGACAGGCGTCCTACGAGCAGTACTTC. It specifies CASSLGQASYEQYF.